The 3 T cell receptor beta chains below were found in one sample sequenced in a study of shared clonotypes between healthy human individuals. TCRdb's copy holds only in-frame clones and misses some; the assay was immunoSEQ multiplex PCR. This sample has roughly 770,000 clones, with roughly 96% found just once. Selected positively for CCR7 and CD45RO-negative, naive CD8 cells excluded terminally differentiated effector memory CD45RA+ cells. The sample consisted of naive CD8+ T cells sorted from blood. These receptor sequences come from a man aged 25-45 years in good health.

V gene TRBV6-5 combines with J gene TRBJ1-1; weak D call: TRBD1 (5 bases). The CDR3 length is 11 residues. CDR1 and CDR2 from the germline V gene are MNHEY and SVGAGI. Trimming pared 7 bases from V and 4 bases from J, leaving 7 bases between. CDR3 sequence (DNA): TGTGCCAGCACAGGGATCACTGAAGCTTTCTTT. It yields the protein CASTGITEAFF.

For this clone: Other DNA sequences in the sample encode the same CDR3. Here the CDR3 DNA reads TGTGCCAGCAGCTTACCAGGGTCCAACACTGAAGCTTTCTTT. This gives the protein CASSLPGSNTEAFF. This chain links TRBV7-9 with TRBJ1-1, with D possibly TRBD1 on 5 matching bases. Trimming stripped 2 bases from V and 2 bases from J, with 9 bases between. The CDR3 has 14 residues. In germline, CDR1 is SEHNR, CDR2 FQNEAQ (reference sequence).

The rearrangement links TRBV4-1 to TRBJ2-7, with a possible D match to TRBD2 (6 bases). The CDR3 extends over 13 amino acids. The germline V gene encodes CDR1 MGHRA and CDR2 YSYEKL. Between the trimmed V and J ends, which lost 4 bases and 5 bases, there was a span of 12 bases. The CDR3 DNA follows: TGCGCCAGCAGCCCTCGGGGGTGGGACGAGCAGTACTTC. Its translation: CASSPRGWDEQYF.